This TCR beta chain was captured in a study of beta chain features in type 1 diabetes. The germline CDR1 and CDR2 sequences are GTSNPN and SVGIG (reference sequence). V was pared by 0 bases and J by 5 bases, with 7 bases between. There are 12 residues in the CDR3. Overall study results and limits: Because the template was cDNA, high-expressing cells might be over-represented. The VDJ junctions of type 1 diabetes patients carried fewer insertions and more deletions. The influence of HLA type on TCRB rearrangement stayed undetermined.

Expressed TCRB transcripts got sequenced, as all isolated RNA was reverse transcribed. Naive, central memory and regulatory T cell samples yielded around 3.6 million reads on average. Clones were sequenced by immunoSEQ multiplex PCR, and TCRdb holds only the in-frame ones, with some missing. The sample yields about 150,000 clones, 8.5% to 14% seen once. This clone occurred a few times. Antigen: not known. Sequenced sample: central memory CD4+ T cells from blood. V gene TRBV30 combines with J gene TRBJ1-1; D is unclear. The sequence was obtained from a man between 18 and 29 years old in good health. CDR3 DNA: TGTGCCTGGAGTGTACTAGGGACTGAAGCTTTCTTT. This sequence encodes CAWSVLGTEAFF. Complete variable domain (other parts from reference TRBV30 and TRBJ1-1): SQTIHQWPATLVQPVGSPLSLECTVEGTSNPNLYWYRQAAGRGLQLLFYSVGIGQISSEVPQNLSASRPQDRQFILSSKKLLLSDSGFYLCAWSVLGTEAFFGQGTRLTVV.